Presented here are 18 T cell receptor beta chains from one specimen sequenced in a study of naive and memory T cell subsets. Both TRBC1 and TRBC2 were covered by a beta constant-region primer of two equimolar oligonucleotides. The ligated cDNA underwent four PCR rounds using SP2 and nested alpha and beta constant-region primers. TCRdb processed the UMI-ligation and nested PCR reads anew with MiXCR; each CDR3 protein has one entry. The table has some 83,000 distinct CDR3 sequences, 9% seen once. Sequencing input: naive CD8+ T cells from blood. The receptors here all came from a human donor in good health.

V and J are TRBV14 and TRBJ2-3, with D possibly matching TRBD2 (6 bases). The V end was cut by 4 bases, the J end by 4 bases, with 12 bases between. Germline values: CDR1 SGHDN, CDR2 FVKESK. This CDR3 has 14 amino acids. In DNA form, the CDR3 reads TGTGCCAGCAGCCTGGGAGGTATCGCAGATACGCAGTATTTT. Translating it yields CASSLGGIADTQYF.

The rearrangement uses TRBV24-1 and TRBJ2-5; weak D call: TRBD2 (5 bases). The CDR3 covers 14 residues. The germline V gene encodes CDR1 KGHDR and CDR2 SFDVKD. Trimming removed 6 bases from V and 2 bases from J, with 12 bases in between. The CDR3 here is CATSSGGIQETQYF. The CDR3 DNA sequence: TGTGCCACCAGTTCCGGAGGAATACAAGAGACCCAGTACTTC.

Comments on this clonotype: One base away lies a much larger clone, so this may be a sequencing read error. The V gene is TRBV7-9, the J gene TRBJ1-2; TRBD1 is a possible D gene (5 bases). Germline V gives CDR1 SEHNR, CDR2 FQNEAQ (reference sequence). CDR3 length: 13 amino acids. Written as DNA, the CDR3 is TGTGCCAGCAGTTCCGGGACGGCCTATGGCTGCACCTTC. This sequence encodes CASSSGTAYGCTF.

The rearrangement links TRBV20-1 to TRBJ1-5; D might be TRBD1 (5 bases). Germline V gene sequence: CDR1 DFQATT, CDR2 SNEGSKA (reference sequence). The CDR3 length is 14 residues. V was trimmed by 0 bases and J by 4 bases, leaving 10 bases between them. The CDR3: CSARDLRGNQPQHF. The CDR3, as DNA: TGCAGTGCTAGAGATCTTAGGGGAAATCAGCCCCAGCATTTT.

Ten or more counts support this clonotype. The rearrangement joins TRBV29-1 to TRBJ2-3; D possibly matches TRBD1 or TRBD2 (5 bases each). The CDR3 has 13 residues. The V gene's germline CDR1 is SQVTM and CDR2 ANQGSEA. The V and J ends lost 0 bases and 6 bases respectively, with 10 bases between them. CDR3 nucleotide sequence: TGCAGCGTTGAAGATCTATGGGACGATACGCAGTATTTT. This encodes CSVEDLWDDTQYF.

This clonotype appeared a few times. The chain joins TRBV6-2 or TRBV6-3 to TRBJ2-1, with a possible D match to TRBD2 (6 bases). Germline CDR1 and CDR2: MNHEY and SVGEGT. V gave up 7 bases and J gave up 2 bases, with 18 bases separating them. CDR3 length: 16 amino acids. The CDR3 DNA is TGTGCCAGCATCAAGCACGCGGGGCGGACCTACAATGAGCAGTTCTTC. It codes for CASIKHAGRTYNEQFF.

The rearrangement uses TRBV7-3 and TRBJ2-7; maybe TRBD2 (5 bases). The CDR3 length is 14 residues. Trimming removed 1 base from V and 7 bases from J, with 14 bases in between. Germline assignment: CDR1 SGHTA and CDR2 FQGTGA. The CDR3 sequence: CASSLSGGAREQYF. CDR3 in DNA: TGTGCCAGCAGCTTAAGCGGAGGCGCCCGAGAGCAGTACTTC. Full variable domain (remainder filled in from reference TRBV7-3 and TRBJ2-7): GAGVSQTPSNKVTEKGKYVELRCDPISGHTALYWYRQSLGQGPEFLIYFQGTGAADDSGLPNDRFFAVRPEGSVSTLKIQRTERGDSAVYLCASSLSGGAREQYFGPGTRLTVT.

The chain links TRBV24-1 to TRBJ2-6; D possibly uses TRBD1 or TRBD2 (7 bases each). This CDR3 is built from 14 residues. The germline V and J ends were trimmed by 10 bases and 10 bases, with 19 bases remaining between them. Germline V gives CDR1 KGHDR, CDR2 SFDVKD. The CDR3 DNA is TGTGCCACTGGCCTAACAGGGGAGGGGAACGTCCTGACTTTC. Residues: CATGLTGEGNVLTF.

CDR3 sequence (DNA): TGTGCCAGCACCCTGGTAGCGGGAGAGCTCTATACGCAGTATTTT. This gives the protein CASTLVAGELYTQYF. The chain combines TRBV12-3 or TRBV12-4 with TRBJ2-3; 9 nucleotides agree with TRBD2. The J segment lost 7 bases and the V segment lost 7 bases, leaving 12 bases of the junction unmatched. There are 15 residues in the CDR3.

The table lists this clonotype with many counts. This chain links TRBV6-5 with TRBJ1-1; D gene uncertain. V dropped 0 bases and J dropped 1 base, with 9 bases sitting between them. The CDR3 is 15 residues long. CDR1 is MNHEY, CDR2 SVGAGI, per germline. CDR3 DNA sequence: TGTGCCAGCAGTTACTCACGACATTCGAACACTGAAGCTTTCTTT. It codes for CASSYSRHSNTEAFF.

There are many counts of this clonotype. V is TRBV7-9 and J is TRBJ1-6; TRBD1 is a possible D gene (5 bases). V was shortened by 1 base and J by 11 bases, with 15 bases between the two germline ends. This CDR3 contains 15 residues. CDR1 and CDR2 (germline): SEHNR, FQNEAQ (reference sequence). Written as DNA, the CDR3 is TGTGCCAGCAGCTTAGAGGGTCCAGGGCCGGCACCCCTCCACTTT. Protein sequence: CASSLEGPGPAPLHF.

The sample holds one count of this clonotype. As DNA, the CDR3 is TGTGCCAGCAGTTCGAAAGGGGCCGTCTATGGCTACACCTTC. It is translated as CASSSKGAVYGYTF. The chain links TRBV27 to TRBJ1-2, with a possible D match to TRBD1 (5 bases). V shed 4 bases and J shed 4 bases, with 13 bases lying between them. The CDR3 has 14 amino acids. Germline values: CDR1 MNHEY, CDR2 SMNVEV (reference sequence).

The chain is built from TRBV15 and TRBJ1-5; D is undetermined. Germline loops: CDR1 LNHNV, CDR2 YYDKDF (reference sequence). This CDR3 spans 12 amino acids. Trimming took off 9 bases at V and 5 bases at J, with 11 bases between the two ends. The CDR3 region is CATGWADQPQHF. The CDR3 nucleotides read TGTGCCACTGGATGGGCAGATCAGCCCCAGCATTTT. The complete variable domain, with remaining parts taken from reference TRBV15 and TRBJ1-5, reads DAMVIQNPRYQVTQFGKPVTLSCSQTLNHNVMYWYQQKSSQAPKLLFHYYDKDFNNEADTPDNFQSRRPNTSFCFLDIRSPGLGDTAMYLCATGWADQPQHFGDGTRLSIL.

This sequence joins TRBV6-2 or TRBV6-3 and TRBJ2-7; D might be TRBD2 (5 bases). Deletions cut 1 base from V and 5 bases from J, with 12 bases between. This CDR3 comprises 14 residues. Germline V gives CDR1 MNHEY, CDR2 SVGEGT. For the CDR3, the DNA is TGTGCCAGCAGTTACTGGGGAGCTTTGGACGAGCAGTACTTC. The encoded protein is CASSYWGALDEQYF.

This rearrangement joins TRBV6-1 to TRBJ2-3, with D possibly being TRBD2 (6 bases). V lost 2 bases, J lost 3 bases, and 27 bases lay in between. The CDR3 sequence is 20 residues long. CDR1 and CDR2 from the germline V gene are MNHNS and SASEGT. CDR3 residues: CASSERVAAFGITQTDTQYF. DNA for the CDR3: TGTGCCAGCAGTGAAAGGGTAGCGGCGTTTGGAATTACCCAAACAGATACGCAGTATTTT.

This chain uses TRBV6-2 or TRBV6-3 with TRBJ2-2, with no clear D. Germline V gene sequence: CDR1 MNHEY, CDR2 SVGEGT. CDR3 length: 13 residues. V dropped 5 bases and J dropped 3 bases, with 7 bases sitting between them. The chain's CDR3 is CASSILDTGELFF. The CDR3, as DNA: TGTGCCAGCAGTATACTCGACACCGGGGAGCTGTTTTTT.

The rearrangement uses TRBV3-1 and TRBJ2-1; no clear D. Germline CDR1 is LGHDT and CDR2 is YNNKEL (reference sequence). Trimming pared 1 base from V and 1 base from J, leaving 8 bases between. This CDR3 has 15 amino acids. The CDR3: CASSQGHDSYNEQFF. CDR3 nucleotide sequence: TGTGCCAGCAGCCAAGGTCACGATTCCTACAATGAGCAGTTCTTC.

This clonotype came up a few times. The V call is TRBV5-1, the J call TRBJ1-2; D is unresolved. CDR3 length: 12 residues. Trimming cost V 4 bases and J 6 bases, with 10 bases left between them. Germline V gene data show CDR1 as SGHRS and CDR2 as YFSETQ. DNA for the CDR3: TGCGCCAGCAGCCAGAACACAGATGGCTACACCTTC. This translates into CASSQNTDGYTF.